The rows below give T cell receptor beta chains drawn from one sample of a study of cytomegalovirus exposure and HLA in healthy donors. The table came from immunoSEQ multiplex PCR; TCRdb's copy has only in-frame clones and leaves some out. Its listing shows under 130,000 clones. Sequencing was carried out using PBMCs. The receptors come from a man between 50 and 59 years old in good health and CMV-seronegative. Both conserved end residues are part of each CDR3. Each record gives: D gene, J gene, V gene, CDR3 protein, CDR3 DNA. The D gene is left open where the match is weak.

TRBD1	TRBJ1-1	TRBV23-1	CASSQSEDRARGNTEAFF	TGCGCCAGCAGTCAATCGGAGGACAGGGCCAGAGGGAACACTGAAGCTTTCTTT
TRBD1	TRBJ2-3	TRBV5-1	CASSPGQSTDTQYF	TGCGCCAGCAGCCCGGGACAGAGCACAGATACGCAGTATTTT
NA	TRBJ1-2	TRBV5-1	CASSLVGNYGYTF	TGCGCCAGCAGCTTGGTCGGTAACTATGGCTACACCTTC
NA	TRBJ1-2	TRBV5-1	CASSTSAGNYGYTF	TGCGCCAGCAGTACCTCGGCAGGGAACTATGGCTACACCTTC
NA	TRBJ2-3	TRBV11-2	CASSYRGTGTDTQYF	TGTGCCAGCAGCTATCGGGGGACCGGCACAGATACGCAGTATTTT
NA	TRBJ1-4	TRBV19	CACSMGGALREKLFF	TGTGCCTGTAGCATGGGGGGGGCGCTTCGTGAAAAACTGTTTTTT
NA	TRBJ1-1	TRBV7-9	CASSASTGGLAFF	TGTGCCAGCTCCGCCTCAACGGGGGGGCTCGCTTTCTTT
NA	TRBJ2-3	TRBV7-2	CASSILVSLGRFTDTQYF	TGTGCCAGCAGCATATTAGTGTCGCTCGGTCGATTCACAGATACGCAGTATTTT
NA	TRBJ1-2	TRBV5-1	CASSLAPGEILNYGYTF	TGCGCCAGCAGCTTGGCCCCGGGGGAAATCCTGAACTATGGCTACACCTTC
NA	TRBJ1-1	TRBV5-6	CASSLGPGKMNTEAFF	TGTGCCAGCAGCTTGGGTCCGGGAAAAATGAACACTGAAGCTTTCTTT
NA	TRBJ2-5	TRBV6-5	CASSTYRDKLETQYF	TGTGCCAGCAGTACGTACCGGGACAAATTAGAGACCCAGTACTTC
NA	TRBJ2-1	TRBV6-5	CASSYSQGTSNEQFF	TGTGCCAGCAGTTACTCCCAGGGAACGTCCAATGAGCAGTTCTTC
TRBD1	TRBJ1-2	TRBV29-1	CSVEERGGDYGYTF	TGCAGCGTTGAAGAGCGAGGGGGCGACTATGGCTACACCTTC
NA	TRBJ1-1	TRBV5-1	CASSLARGNTEAFF	TGCGCCAGCAGCTTGGCCCGGGGTAACACTGAAGCTTTCTTT
NA	TRBJ2-7	TRBV4-1	CASSQAGGKLYEQYF	TGCGCCAGCAGCCAAGCCGGCGGGAAACTCTACGAGCAGTACTTC
NA	TRBJ2-7	TRBV2	CASRFTLTYEQYF	TGTGCCAGCAGGTTCACGCTAACCTACGAGCAGTACTTC
NA	TRBJ1-4	TRBV18	CASSATTNEKLFF	TGTGCCAGCTCAGCTACAACTAATGAAAAACTGTTTTTT
NA	TRBJ2-5	TRBV6-5	CASSFRTTGGTQYF	TGTGCCAGCAGTTTCAGGACTACCGGAGGGACCCAGTACTTC
NA	TRBJ2-7	TRBV13	CASSLGDRSYEQYF	TGTGCCAGCAGCTTAGGAGACAGGTCCTACGAGCAGTACTTC
NA	TRBJ2-1	TRBV27	CASSPRQVSSYNEQFF	TGTGCCAGCAGTCCCCGACAGGTTAGCTCCTACAATGAGCAGTTCTTC
NA	TRBJ1-2	TRBV6-6	CASSYDPVSNYGYTF	TGTGCCAGCAGTTACGATCCAGTCTCTAACTATGGCTACACCTTC
NA	TRBJ1-4	TRBV6-6	CASMETNEKLFF	TGTGCCAGCATGGAGACTAATGAAAAACTGTTTTTT
TRBD1	TRBJ1-1	TRBV6-6	CASSYGTGTEAFF	TGTGCCAGCAGTTATGGGACAGGCACTGAAGCTTTCTTT
TRBD1	TRBJ1-3	TRBV11-2	CASSAWDRNSGNTIYF	TGTGCCAGCAGCGCCTGGGACAGGAACTCTGGAAACACCATATATTTT
TRBD2	TRBJ2-7	TRBV2	CASRQAGGRWYEQYF	TGTGCCAGCCGACAGGCGGGCGGGAGGTGGTACGAGCAGTACTTC
NA	TRBJ1-1	TRBV5-1	CASSLGTGSTEAFF	TGCGCCAGCAGCTTGGGAACAGGGAGCACTGAAGCTTTCTTT
NA	TRBJ2-2	TRBV6-6	CASSTLGNTGELFF	TGTGCCAGCAGTACACTAGGAAACACCGGGGAGCTGTTTTTT
TRBD1	TRBJ2-7	TRBV5-4	CASRSPGTGPYEQYF	TGTGCCAGCAGGTCCCCTGGGACAGGGCCCTACGAGCAGTACTTC
NA	TRBJ1-4	TRBV18	CASSPGEGNTEKLFF	TGTGCCAGCTCACCCGGAGAGGGTAACACTGAAAAACTGTTTTTT
TRBD1	TRBJ1-2	TRBV4-3	CASSHHTGADYGYTF	TGCGCCAGCAGCCATCACACAGGGGCGGACTATGGCTACACCTTC
TRBD2	TRBJ2-1	TRBV5-1	CASSPLGTLADPSNEQFF	TGCGCCAGCAGCCCCCTGGGGACACTAGCGGATCCGTCGAATGAGCAGTTCTTC
NA	TRBJ1-1	TRBV30	CAWTQGARRAFF	TGTGCCTGGACCCAGGGTGCCCGTAGGGCTTTCTTT
TRBD1	TRBJ2-7	TRBV19	CASSIGADRGAYEQYF	TGTGCCAGTAGTATAGGGGCGGACAGGGGAGCCTACGAGCAGTACTTC
TRBD1	TRBJ2-5	TRBV2	CATGDRKRETQYF	TGTGCCACAGGGGACAGAAAGAGGGAGACCCAGTACTTC
TRBD2	TRBJ2-5	TRBV5-4	CASSSPTSGIGETQYF	TGTGCCAGCAGCTCCCCCACTAGCGGGATAGGTGAGACCCAGTACTTC